A selection of T cell receptor beta chains follows, all from one sample in a study of cytomegalovirus exposure and HLA in healthy donors. TCRdb's table, derived via immunoSEQ multiplex PCR, lists solely in-frame clones and lacks some. This sample has roughly 99,000 clones; 79% occur once, and the top ten carry around 3.8%. Sequencing was performed on PBMCs. The source is a woman aged 40 to 55 in good health and CMV-seronegative. Each CDR3 is given with its conserved first and last residue. Fields, in order: CDR3 protein, CDR3 DNA, D gene, J gene, V gene, clone size. The D gene is left open where the match is weak. Some rows have no size entry. The others give once, few or many, or a class for an expanded clone.

CASSSQTETGYTF | TGTGCCAGCAGTTCTCAGACAGAAACTGGCTACACCTTC | - | TRBJ1-2 | TRBV4-2 | -
CASSVEAGGEGNGYTF | TGTGCCAGCAGCGTAGAAGCGGGGGGGGAAGGAAATGGCTACACCTTC | - | TRBJ1-2 | TRBV9 | -
CASSLAAGELDTQYF | TGTGCCAGCAGCTTGGCGGCGGGGGAGCTTGATACGCAGTATTTT | TRBD2 | TRBJ2-3 | TRBV5-6 | -
CASSLTGGNEKLFF | TGCGCCAGCAGCTTGACAGGGGGGAATGAAAAACTGTTTTTT | TRBD1 | TRBJ1-4 | TRBV5-1 | -
CATSRDLTSPVAGGSYNEQFF | TGTGCCACCAGCAGAGACCTGACCTCTCCTGTAGCGGGGGGCTCCTACAATGAGCAGTTCTTC | TRBD2 | TRBJ2-1 | TRBV15 | -
CASSLVLRGANVLTF | TGCGCCAGCAGCTTGGTCCTCCGGGGGGCCAACGTCCTGACTTTC | - | TRBJ2-6 | TRBV5-1 | once
CASSQGPNTEAFF | TGTGCCAGCAGTCAGGGCCCGAACACTGAAGCTTTCTTT | - | TRBJ1-1 | TRBV11-1 | -
CASSAGGTMGTQYF | TGCGCCAGCAGCGCGGGGGGTACGATGGGGACCCAGTACTTC | TRBD2 | TRBJ2-5 | TRBV4-1 | -
CASSLARVGSTYEQYF | TGTGCCAGCAGCTTAGCGAGGGTAGGAAGTACCTACGAGCAGTACTTC | - | TRBJ2-7 | TRBV7-8 | -
CASSSTGNIQYF | TGTGCCAGCAGTTCGACAGGGAACATTCAGTACTTC | TRBD1 | TRBJ2-4 | TRBV6-5 | -